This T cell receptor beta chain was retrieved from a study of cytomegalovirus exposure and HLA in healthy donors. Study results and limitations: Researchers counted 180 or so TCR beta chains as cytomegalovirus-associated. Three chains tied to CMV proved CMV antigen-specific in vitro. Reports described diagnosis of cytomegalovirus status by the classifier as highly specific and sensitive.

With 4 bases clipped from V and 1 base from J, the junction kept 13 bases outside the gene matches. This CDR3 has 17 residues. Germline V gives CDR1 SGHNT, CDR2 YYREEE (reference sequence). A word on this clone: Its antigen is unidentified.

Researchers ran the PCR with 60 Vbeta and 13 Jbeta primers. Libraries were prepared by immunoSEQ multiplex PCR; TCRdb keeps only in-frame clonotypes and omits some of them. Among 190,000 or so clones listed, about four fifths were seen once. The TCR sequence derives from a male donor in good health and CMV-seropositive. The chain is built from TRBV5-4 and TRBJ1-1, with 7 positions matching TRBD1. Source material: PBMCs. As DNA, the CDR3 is TGTGCCAGCAGCCCCCGCCGCAACAGGGGACAGAACACTGAAGCTTTCTTT. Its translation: CASSPRRNRGQNTEAFF.